The next 6 T cell receptor beta chains were all read from a single sample in a study of a mutant IDH1 vaccine in newly diagnosed glioma. The table came from immunoSEQ multiplex PCR; TCRdb's copy has only in-frame clones and leaves some out. The sample consists of about 54,000 clones, about four fifths of them appearing once. Time point meaning: week 47, end of study. Vaccination used 300 ug of mutant IDH1 20-mer peptide per dose, with topical imiquimod. The antigens of these receptors remain unknown. The sequencing here drew on PBMCs, taken from a glioma patient whose treatment included an IDH1 peptide vaccine. The receptors come from a woman in her forties or fifties with glioma.

The rearrangement joins TRBV29-1 to TRBJ1-4, with unresolved D. Germline values: CDR1 SQVTM, CDR2 ANQGSEA. The length of the CDR3 is 13 residues. V was shortened by 6 bases and J by 8 bases, with 16 bases between the two germline ends. DNA for the CDR3: TGCAGCGTCCAAGGCGGACCTAGCGAAAAACTGTTTTTT. This gives the protein CSVQGGPSEKLFF.

The chain uses TRBV7-8 and TRBJ1-2; 8 positions match TRBD1. CDR3 length: 13 residues. J lost 8 bases, V lost 4 bases, and 6 bases had no gene match. Germline lookup yields CDR1 SGHVS and CDR2 FQNEAQ. CDR3 loop: CASSWQGAGGYTF. CDR3 coding DNA: TGTGCCAGCAGCTGGCAGGGGGCAGGGGGCTACACCTTC.

J is TRBJ2-3 and V is TRBV7-9; TRBD2 agrees at 12 bases. V gave up 2 bases and J gave up 9 bases; unmatched junction bases: 12. Germline V CDR1 and CDR2: SEHNR, FQNEAQ (reference sequence). This CDR3 has 17 amino acids. The CDR3 loop reads CASSLTLAGGPLGTQYF. CDR3 sequence (DNA): TGTGCCAGCAGCTTAACACTAGCGGGGGGCCCCTTAGGGACGCAGTATTTT.

This sequence joins TRBV13 and TRBJ2-1, with 8 bases lining up with TRBD2. Germline-derived CDR1 and CDR2 are PRHDT and FYEKMQ (reference sequence). Unmatched junction bases numbered 13, after V lost 5 bases and J lost 4 bases. The CDR3 has 17 residues. The CDR3 nucleotides read TGTGCCAGCAGCCTTCCCAGCGGGGGAGTAGAATACAATGAGCAGTTCTTC. The encoded protein is CASSLPSGGVEYNEQFF. Together with reference TRBV13 and TRBJ2-1, the CDR3 gives the full variable domain: AAGVIQSPRHLIKEKRETATLKCYPIPRHDTVYWYQQGPGQDPQFLISFYEKMQSDKGSIPDRFSAQQFSDYHSELNMSSLELGDSALYFCASSLPSGGVEYNEQFFGPGTRLTVL.

V gene TRBV9 combines with J gene TRBJ1-6; maybe TRBD1 (6 bases). Germline V gene lookup returns CDR1 SGDLS and CDR2 YYNGEE. Trimming removed 4 bases at V and 7 bases at J, with 12 bases between. The CDR3 covers 14 residues. CDR3 sequence (DNA): TGTGCCAGCAGCTTCCTTACAGGGAATTCACCCCTCCACTTT. Translation gives CASSFLTGNSPLHF.

The chain is built from TRBV2 and TRBJ2-5, with D uncertain. This CDR3 contains 13 residues. The ends were cut back, 7 bases at V and 5 bases at J, with 14 bases in the middle. In germline, CDR1 is SNHLY, CDR2 FYNNEI. The DNA of the CDR3 is TGTGCCAGCACCCCAGCGTTACCGGAGACCCAGTACTTC. Residues: CASTPALPETQYF.